This T cell receptor beta chain was sequenced in a study of OX40 agonist ivuxolimab in advanced cancers. Overall study context: Prior checkpoint blockade (anti-PD-1, anti-PD-L1 or anti-CTLA-4) was permitted; over 30% had it. Study-wide points: CD8+ T cells averaged more expanded clones than CD4+.

To note about this clone: The antigen is not known.

TCRdb's copy holds only in-frame clones and misses some; the assay was immunoSEQ multiplex PCR. The profile shows approximately 30,000 clones, 90% of them singletons. CDR3 length equals 16 residues. V shed 6 bases, J shed 5 bases, and the junction held 14 bases outside the gene matches. Blood samples were obtained at baseline, cycle 4 day 1, and cycle 7 day 1. The chain combines TRBV23-1 with TRBJ2-7; the match to TRBD1 covers 9 bases. TRBV23-1 is labeled an ORF, and its function is uncertain. The receptor was isolated from an adult with an advanced solid tumor such as melanoma, head and neck, liver or kidney cancer. The starting material was CD4+ or CD8+ T cells sorted from blood, obtained in a trial of the OX40 agonist ivuxolimab. CDR3 loop: CASRGYPGQGENEQYF. The CDR3 DNA reads as TGCGCCAGCAGGGGCTACCCGGGACAGGGCGAGAACGAGCAGTACTTC.